The 10 T cell receptor beta chains reported below all come from one sample, sequenced in a study of shared clonotypes between healthy human individuals. The data were produced by immunoSEQ multiplex PCR, yet TCRdb's version contains in-frame clones alone and is incomplete. The sample shows about 1.5 million clones, around 98% of them seen only once. Sequencing was carried out using naive CD4+ T cells sorted from blood. Subset specified: CD45RA+ positively selected. The receptors were sampled from a young man in good health.

The chain carries TRBV5-4 and TRBJ1-1; possible D gene TRBD1, 5 bases. Trimming stripped 6 bases from V and 2 bases from J, with 14 bases between. Per the germline V gene, CDR1 is SGHNT and CDR2 is YYREEE (reference sequence). The CDR3 runs 14 residues. This CDR3 reads CASNLDSINTEAFF. The CDR3 DNA reads as TGTGCCAGCAACCTTGACAGTATCAACACTGAAGCTTTCTTT.

As to this clone: This same CDR3 is encoded by further DNA sequences in the sample. The J gene is TRBJ1-4, the V gene TRBV9; tentatively, D is TRBD1 (5 bases). CDR1 is SGDLS, CDR2 YYNGEE, per germline. V gave up 0 bases and J gave up 7 bases, with 10 bases separating them. This CDR3 region has 14 residues. The CDR3 DNA sequence: TGTGCCAGCAGCGTAGGTCAGGGTGGTGAAAAACTGTTTTTT. As protein: CASSVGQGGEKLFF.

The chain carries TRBV19 and TRBJ2-1; the D gene is possibly TRBD1 (5 bases). The CDR3 covers 15 residues. The V end lost 5 bases, the J end lost 7 bases, and 18 bases lay between the germline ends. The germline CDR1 and CDR2 sequences are LNHDA and SQIVND (reference sequence). The CDR3 here is CASSLTVSALNEQFF. CDR3 nucleotide sequence: TGTGCCAGTAGTTTGACAGTTTCTGCCCTTAATGAGCAGTTCTTC.

The chain combines TRBV7-8 with TRBJ2-7, with 7 bases that match TRBD2. With 5 bases clipped from V and 1 base from J, the junction kept 8 bases outside the gene matches. Germline lookup yields CDR1 SGHVS and CDR2 FQNEAQ. The CDR3 is 15 residues long. CDR3 coding DNA: TGTGCCAGCAGCCGGTCGGGACTACTATCCTACGAGCAGTACTTC. Translation gives CASSRSGLLSYEQYF.

The chain uses TRBV30 and TRBJ2-7; 10 positions match TRBD1. V gave up 0 bases and J gave up 6 bases; unmatched junction bases: 14. The CDR3 sequence is 17 residues long. The germline CDR1 and CDR2 sequences are GTSNPN and SVGIG (reference sequence). CDR3 in DNA: TGTGCCTGGAGTGTAGACAGGGGGCAAGTTCTACTACGCGAGCAGTACTTC. It encodes CAWSVDRGQVLLREQYF.

The chain carries TRBV5-4 and TRBJ2-1; possible D gene TRBD2, 7 bases. Trimming took off 3 bases at V and 7 bases at J, with 20 bases between the two ends. The germline V gene encodes CDR1 SGHNT and CDR2 YYREEE (reference sequence). The CDR3 loop spans 16 amino acids. The CDR3 loop reads CASSSPGAGVGNEQFF. CDR3 sequence (DNA): TGTGCCAGCAGCTCGCCGGGGGCGGGAGTTGGGAATGAGCAGTTCTTC.

The chain has TRBV6-5 and TRBJ1-2, with D perhaps matching TRBD1 (6 bases). The CDR3 runs to 10 residues. Trimming pared 10 bases from V and 6 bases from J, leaving 9 bases between. CDR1 and CDR2 (germline): MNHEY, SVGAGI. The CDR3 region has the DNA TGTGCCATCAACAGGGATGGCTACACCTTC. Translated: CAINRDGYTF.

The chain carries TRBV6-5 and TRBJ2-7; D may match TRBD1 or TRBD2 (6 bases each). CDR3 length equals 15 residues. V lost 4 bases and J 4 bases, leaving 17 bases between the germline ends. Per the germline V gene, CDR1 is MNHEY and CDR2 is SVGAGI. DNA for the CDR3: TGTGCCAGCAGTTTAGAGGGGGGCAGTCAGTACGAGCAGTACTTC. Translating it yields CASSLEGGSQYEQYF.

This chain links TRBV11-2 with TRBJ2-2; D is unresolved. Looked up from germline, CDR1 is SGHAT and CDR2 is FQNNGV. Trimming took 1 base from V and 6 from J, leaving 9 bases between them. The CDR3 extends over 14 amino acids. CDR3: CASSLVGSAGELFF. In nucleotides, the CDR3 is TGTGCCAGCAGCTTAGTGGGTAGTGCCGGGGAGCTGTTTTTT.

The CDR3 DNA is TGTGCCAGTAGTCCCGCCGACCGGTGGCAGGGGGCCGACGAGCAGTACTTC. This translates into CASSPADRWQGADEQYF. The chain couples TRBV19 to TRBJ2-7; TRBD1 agrees at 8 bases. With V trimmed by 5 bases and J by 5 bases, 17 bases remained unmatched. The CDR3 contains 17 residues. Germline CDR1 is LNHDA and CDR2 is SQIVND (reference sequence).